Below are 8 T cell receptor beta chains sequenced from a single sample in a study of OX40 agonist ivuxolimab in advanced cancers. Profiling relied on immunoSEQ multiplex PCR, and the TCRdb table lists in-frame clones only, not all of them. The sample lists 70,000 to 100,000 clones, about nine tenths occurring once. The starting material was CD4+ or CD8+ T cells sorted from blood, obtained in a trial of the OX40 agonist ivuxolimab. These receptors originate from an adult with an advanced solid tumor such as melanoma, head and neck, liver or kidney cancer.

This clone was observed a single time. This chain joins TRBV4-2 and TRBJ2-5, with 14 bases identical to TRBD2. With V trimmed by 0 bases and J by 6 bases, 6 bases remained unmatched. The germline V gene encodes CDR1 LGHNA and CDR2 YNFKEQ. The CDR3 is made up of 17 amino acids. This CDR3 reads CASSQDAGTSGRQTQYF. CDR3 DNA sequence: TGTGCCAGCAGCCAAGATGCCGGGACTAGCGGGAGACAGACCCAGTACTTC.

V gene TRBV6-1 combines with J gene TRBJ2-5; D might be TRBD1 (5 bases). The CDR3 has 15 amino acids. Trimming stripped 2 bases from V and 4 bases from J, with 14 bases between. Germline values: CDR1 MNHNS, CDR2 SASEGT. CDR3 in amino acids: CASSEFKGLGETQYF. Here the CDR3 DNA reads TGTGCCAGCAGTGAATTTAAGGGGTTAGGAGAGACCCAGTACTTC.

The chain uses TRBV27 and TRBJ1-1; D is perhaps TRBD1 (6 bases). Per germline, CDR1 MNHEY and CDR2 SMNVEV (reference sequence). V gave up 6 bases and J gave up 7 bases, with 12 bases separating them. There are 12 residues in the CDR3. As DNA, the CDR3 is TGTGCCAGCAGGCGGGGGGCTCTTGAAGCTTTCTTT. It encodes CASRRGALEAFF.

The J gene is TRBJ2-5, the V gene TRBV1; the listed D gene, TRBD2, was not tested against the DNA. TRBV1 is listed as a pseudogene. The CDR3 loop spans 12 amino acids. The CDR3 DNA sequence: TGCACCAGCAGCCGTAAGCGGGGTGACCAGTACTTC. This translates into CTSSRKRGDQYF.

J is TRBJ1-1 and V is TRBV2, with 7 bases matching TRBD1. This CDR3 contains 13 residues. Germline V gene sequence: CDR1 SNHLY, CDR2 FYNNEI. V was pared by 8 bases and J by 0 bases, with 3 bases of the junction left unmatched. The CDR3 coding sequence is TGTGCCAGCGGGGGACAGTTGAACACTGAAGCTTTCTTT. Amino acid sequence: CASGGQLNTEAFF.

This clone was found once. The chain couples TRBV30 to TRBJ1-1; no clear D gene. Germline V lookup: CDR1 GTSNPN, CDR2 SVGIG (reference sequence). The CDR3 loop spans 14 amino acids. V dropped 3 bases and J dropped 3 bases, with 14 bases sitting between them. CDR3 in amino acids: CAWSLGIRDTEAFF. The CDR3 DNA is TGTGCCTGGAGCTTGGGGATCCGGGACACTGAAGCTTTCTTT.

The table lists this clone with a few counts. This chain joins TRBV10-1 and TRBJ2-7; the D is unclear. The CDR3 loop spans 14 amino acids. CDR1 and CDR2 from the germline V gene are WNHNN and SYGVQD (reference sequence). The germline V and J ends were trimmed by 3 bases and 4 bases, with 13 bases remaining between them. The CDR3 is CASSEIPAGYEQYF. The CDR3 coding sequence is TGCGCCAGCAGTGAAATTCCAGCCGGGTACGAGCAGTACTTC.

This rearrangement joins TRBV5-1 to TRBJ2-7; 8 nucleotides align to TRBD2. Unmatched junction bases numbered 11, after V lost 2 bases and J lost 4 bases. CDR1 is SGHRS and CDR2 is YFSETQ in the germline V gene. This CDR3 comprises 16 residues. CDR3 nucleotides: TGCGCCAGCAGCTTAGGAGGGGGACTAGGTAGATACGAGCAGTACTTC. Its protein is CASSLGGGLGRYEQYF. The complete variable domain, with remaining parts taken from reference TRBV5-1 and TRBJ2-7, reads KAGVTQTPRYLIKTRGQQVTLSCSPISGHRSVSWYQQTPGQGLQFLFEYFSETQRNKGNFPGRFSGRQFSNSRSEMNVSTLELGDSALYLCASSLGGGLGRYEQYFGPGTRLTVT.